This note documents a single T cell receptor (beta chain) sequence. Antigen specificity is unknown. This specimen belongs to a study of regulatory T cells in long-lasting Graves disease. Whole-study findings and limits: For persistent Graves' patients, TCR diversity was lower than for newly diagnosed ones.

Per germline, CDR1 MNHNS and CDR2 SASEGT. This CDR3 comprises 15 residues. V dropped 7 bases and J dropped 8 bases, with 20 bases sitting between them. Arm-PCR with iRepertoire HTBI primers amplified the CDR3 regions for these TCR beta libraries. In the authors' workflow: Looking across samples, the authors found some 67 TRBV and some 13 TRBJ segments. TCRdb reprocessed the multiplex PCR reads via MiXCR and lists one record per CDR3 protein. TCRdb's processing, not the study's, gives the V and J calls here. This table has 400,000 to 550,000 distinct CDR3 sequences, approximately 15% appearing once. Time point: newly diagnosed GD, antithyroid drugs for less than 3 months. PBMC RNA was the source of the TCR library. The same specimen was also included in a second study, on T cells in Graves' hyperthyroidism and ophthalmopathy.

The sequencing here drew on peripheral blood mononuclear cells (PBMCs), taken at new diagnosis, from a patient treated with antithyroid drugs. The V gene is TRBV6-1, the J gene TRBJ1-4, with D hard to call. The sequence was obtained from a woman under 40 with Graves disease. The CDR3, as DNA: TGTGCCAGCACCAAATCCGGGCAGCTCGACGAAAAACTGTTTTTT. This gives the protein CASTKSGQLDEKLFF.